The 31 T cell receptor beta chains given below trace back to one sample, sequenced in a study of CD8 T cells in ankylosing spondylitis. Study-wide findings and caveats: Typical of ankylosing spondylitis blood, it appeared, was a TCR beta motif of 7 or 8 highly homologous variants.

TCRdb re-called the 5' RACE reads with MiXCR, one entry per CDR3 protein. The table lists roughly 440,000 distinct CDR3 sequences, 17% of them singletons. The antigens for these receptors are not known. Specimen: blood, either unsorted or a sorted T cell fraction (not recorded which). Receptors were obtained from a male donor with ankylosing spondylitis.

This clonotype was detected only a few times. CDR3 DNA sequence: TGTGCCAGCAGTAGGCTAGCGGGTTCAGATACGCAGTATTTT. It encodes CASSRLAGSDTQYF. The chain is built from TRBV12-3 or TRBV12-4 and TRBJ2-3; 8 nucleotides agree with TRBD2. This CDR3 contains 14 residues. Losses at the gene ends were 5 bases for V and 4 bases for J; bases not matched to a gene: 5.

This rearrangement joins TRBV6-5 to TRBJ2-7; weak D call: TRBD2 (6 bases). Looked up from germline, CDR1 is MNHEY and CDR2 is SVGAGI. V was pared by 4 bases and J by 2 bases, with 15 bases between. The CDR3 consists of 15 residues. CDR3 in amino acids: CASSFGGTFPYEQYF. The CDR3 nucleotides are TGTGCCAGCAGTTTCGGCGGGACTTTCCCCTACGAGCAGTACTTC.

The chain couples TRBV6-1 to TRBJ1-5; no firm D call. V lost 6 bases, J lost 2 bases, and 14 bases lay in between. The CDR3 is 15 residues long. The V gene's germline CDR1 is MNHNS and CDR2 SASEGT. The CDR3 nucleotides are TGTGCCAGCAGGCCGTTGGCGCTGGGCAATCAGCCCCAGCATTTT. Amino acid sequence: CASRPLALGNQPQHF.

The J gene is TRBJ2-7, the V gene TRBV5-1; D remains unclear. Germline V gene data show CDR1 as SGHRS and CDR2 as YFSETQ. V lost 0 bases and J 0 bases, leaving 10 bases between the germline ends. The CDR3 is 15 amino acids. CDR3 nucleotide sequence: TGCGCCAGCAGCTTGGCCTCTTGGAGCTCCTACGAGCAGTACTTC. Translating gives CASSLASWSSYEQYF.

In this sample, this clonotype turned up a few times. The chain joins TRBV5-5 to TRBJ2-7, with D perhaps assigned TRBD1 or TRBD2 (5 bases each). Trimming stripped 2 bases from V and 0 bases from J, with 9 bases between. The CDR3 extends over 14 amino acids. Germline-derived CDR1 and CDR2 are SGHKS and YYEKEE (reference sequence). The CDR3 spells CASSFPGASYEQYF. CDR3 DNA sequence: TGTGCCAGCAGCTTTCCCGGGGCCTCCTACGAGCAGTACTTC.

The chain carries TRBV6-1 and TRBJ2-7; perhaps TRBD1 as D (7 bases). The CDR3 has 15 residues. The V end was cut by 10 bases, the J end by 1 base, with 20 bases between. Germline V gene data show CDR1 as MNHNS and CDR2 as SASEGT. CDR3 nucleotides: TGTGCCACCAGAGTTTCAGGGGGGCTATCCTACGAGCAGTACTTC. It encodes CATRVSGGLSYEQYF.

The chain uses TRBV5-1 and TRBJ2-7, with D uncertain. The CDR3 totals 15 residues. Trimming shortened V by 0 bases and J by 2 bases, and 12 bases separated the two germline ends. The V gene's germline CDR1 is SGHRS and CDR2 YFSETQ. The CDR3 protein is CASSLDSHLTYEQYF. As DNA, the CDR3 is TGCGCCAGCAGCTTGGACAGCCATCTCACCTACGAGCAGTACTTC.

CDR3 coding DNA: TGTGCCAGCAGCTTGGGACTAGCGGGAGGGCGAGGGGAGACCCAGTACTTC. It specifies CASSLGLAGGRGETQYF. The chain carries TRBV5-5 and TRBJ2-5; TRBD2 agrees at 14 bases. V lost 0 bases, J lost 5 bases, and 6 bases stayed unmatched. The CDR3 consists of 17 residues. Germline V gene data show CDR1 as SGHKS and CDR2 as YYEKEE (reference sequence).

This clonotype has only a few counts. CDR3 region: CASSPYRKKEKETQYF. The CDR3 DNA reads as TGTGCCAGCAGCCCCTACAGGAAAAAGGAGAAAGAGACCCAGTACTTC. This sequence joins TRBV12-3 or TRBV12-4 and TRBJ2-5; a possible D gene is TRBD1 (5 bases). This CDR3 is 16 amino acids long. The V end was cut by 6 bases, the J end by 3 bases, with 20 bases between.

This clonotype was found a few times. This sequence joins TRBV20-1 and TRBJ2-7; TRBD1 matches 7 bases. CDR1 is DFQATT and CDR2 is SNEGSKA in the germline V gene (reference sequence). The length of the CDR3 is 14 residues. The V segment lost 6 bases and the J segment 0 bases; nucleotides outside the gene matches: 8. CDR3 sequence (DNA): TGCAGTGCCCCGCCCGGGACAGACTCCTACGAGCAGTACTTC. This encodes CSAPPGTDSYEQYF.

The chain has TRBV7-8 and TRBJ1-1; tentatively, D is TRBD1 (5 bases). CDR3 length equals 15 residues. The germline V gene has CDR1 SGHVS and CDR2 FQNEAQ. Trimming removed 1 base at V and 1 base at J, with 10 bases between. The CDR3 sequence: CASSLDLTGNTEAFF. In DNA, the CDR3 is TGTGCCAGCAGCTTAGACCTCACAGGGAACACTGAAGCTTTCTTT.

This clonotype was seen only a few times. The V gene is TRBV4-1, the J gene TRBJ2-1; TRBD2 matches at 8 bases. The CDR3 sequence is 15 residues long. The V gene's germline CDR1 is MGHRA and CDR2 YSYEKL. Trimming cost V 0 bases and J 9 bases; bases outside gene matches: 7. In nucleotides, the CDR3 is TGCGCCAGCAGCCAAGAAGCGGGGGCCGTTGCTGAGCAGTTCTTC. Its protein product is CASSQEAGAVAEQFF.

The chain has TRBV6-5 and TRBJ1-1; unclear D gene. Germline V gives CDR1 MNHEY, CDR2 SVGAGI. V lost 2 bases, J lost 0 bases, and 10 bases lay in between. The CDR3 covers 15 residues. The CDR3 sequence: CASSYGGLMNTEAFF. CDR3 in DNA: TGTGCCAGCAGTTACGGAGGGCTCATGAACACTGAAGCTTTCTTT.

The chain combines TRBV29-1 with TRBJ2-7; perhaps TRBD1 as D (6 bases). The CDR3 has 12 amino acids. Germline CDR1 and CDR2: SQVTM and ANQGSEA. The V end lost 7 bases, the J end lost 2 bases, and 12 bases lay between the germline ends. In DNA, the CDR3 is TGCAGCGCTAGGACAGAGGCCTACGAGCAGTACTTC. This gives the protein CSARTEAYEQYF.

This clonotype occurred a few times. The CDR3 DNA is TGTGCCACCAGTGATCCCGGACTAGCGGGGTACAATGAGCAGTTCTTC. Its protein is CATSDPGLAGYNEQFF. This chain joins TRBV24-1 and TRBJ2-1; 12 bases line up with TRBD2. The germline gives CDR1 KGHDR, CDR2 SFDVKD. Unmatched junction bases numbered 3, after V lost 3 bases and J lost 4 bases. This CDR3 is built from 16 residues.

Here the CDR3 DNA reads TGCAGTGCTAGCGTGACGGGGAGGAAAAATGAAAAACTGTTTTTT. Encoded protein: CSASVTGRKNEKLFF. The rearrangement uses TRBV20-1 and TRBJ1-4; no firm D call. Trimming removed 3 bases at V and 5 bases at J, with 16 bases between. CDR3 length equals 15 residues. The V gene's germline CDR1 is DFQATT and CDR2 SNEGSKA (reference sequence).

The chain recombines TRBV2 with TRBJ2-6; 8 bases match TRBD1. Germline values: CDR1 SNHLY, CDR2 FYNNEI. This CDR3 comprises 15 residues. J was trimmed by 2 bases and V by 6 bases; bases with no gene match: 3. CDR3 bases: TGTGCCAGCAGCACGGACAGGGCTGGGGCCAACGTCCTGACTTTC. Amino acids: CASSTDRAGANVLTF.

The chain combines TRBV11-1 with TRBJ2-1, with 12 bases fitting TRBD2. The CDR3 totals 19 residues. Trimming cost V 4 bases and J 0 bases; bases outside gene matches: 10. CDR1 is SGHAT, CDR2 FQDESV, per germline (reference sequence). The CDR3 spells CASSSRTSGKSLSYNEQFF. The CDR3 nucleotides read TGTGCCAGCAGCTCCAGGACTAGCGGGAAAAGCCTCTCCTACAATGAGCAGTTCTTC.

This clonotype was detected ten times or more. The chain links TRBV7-8 to TRBJ1-1; no clear D gene. V was trimmed by 6 bases and J by 3 bases, leaving 5 bases between them. Germline CDR1 SGHVS, CDR2 FQNEAQ. This CDR3 has 11 amino acids. As DNA, the CDR3 is TGTGCCAGCAGACTTTACACTGAAGCTTTCTTT. Its translation is CASRLYTEAFF.

This chain joins TRBV2 and TRBJ2-3; 7 positions match TRBD2. The V and J ends lost 7 bases and 2 bases, in that order; junction bases with no gene match: 9. Germline CDR1 SNHLY, CDR2 FYNNEI. The CDR3 covers 15 residues. In nucleotides, the CDR3 is TGTGCCAGCACCCGCGGGGGAGACCTCACAGATACGCAGTATTTT. Protein: CASTRGGDLTDTQYF.

This clonotype was picked up a small number of times. This sequence joins TRBV20-1 and TRBJ2-1; 11 bases are a match to TRBD2. Germline lookup yields CDR1 DFQATT and CDR2 SNEGSKA (reference sequence). V gave up 1 base and J gave up 2 bases; unmatched junction bases: 4. The CDR3 is 16 amino acids. The CDR3 nucleotides are TGCAGTGCTAGAGTTGGTAGCGGGAGGGCCTACAATGAGCAGTTCTTC. It specifies CSARVGSGRAYNEQFF.

The J gene is TRBJ1-2, the V gene TRBV30; maybe TRBD1 (5 bases). Germline V CDR1 and CDR2: GTSNPN, SVGIG (reference sequence). V lost 0 bases, J lost 7 bases, and 15 bases lay in between. The CDR3 runs 14 residues. CDR3: CAWSVHGGYLGYTF. In DNA, the CDR3 is TGTGCCTGGAGTGTACATGGGGGATACCTTGGCTACACCTTC.

A few counts support this clonotype. The gene calls are TRBV12-3 or TRBV12-4 and TRBJ2-1; maybe TRBD2 (6 bases). The CDR3 runs 16 residues. V lost 5 bases, J lost 0 bases, and 14 bases lay in between. The CDR3 region has the DNA TGTGCCAGCAGTCAGGGACTCACAAGCTCCTACAATGAGCAGTTCTTC. Its protein product is CASSQGLTSSYNEQFF.

This clonotype occurred many times. Written as DNA, the CDR3 is TGTGCCAGCAACCACCGGGACCAAGGTACCACAGATACGCAGTATTTT. Translating it yields CASNHRDQGTTDTQYF. The J gene is TRBJ2-3, the V gene TRBV12-3 or TRBV12-4; D assignment may be TRBD1 or TRBD2 (5 bases each). The CDR3 has 16 residues. Between the trimmed V and J ends, which lost 7 bases and 2 bases, there was a span of 19 bases.

This clonotype was recorded a few times. The chain joins TRBV5-1 to TRBJ2-1; 10 bases fit TRBD2. The CDR3 is 16 amino acids. Per germline, CDR1 SGHRS and CDR2 YFSETQ. Trimming took 0 bases from V and 10 from J; bases not matched to a gene: 10. CDR3 DNA sequence: TGCGCCAGCAGCTTGGCCGGACTAGCGGCATCTGAGGAGCAGTTCTTC. It yields the protein CASSLAGLAASEEQFF.

This clonotype occurred a few times. Compared with germline, one end of the junction differs, possibly owing to a read error. The V and J genes are TRBV6-2 or TRBV6-3 and TRBJ2-5, with D uncertain. The CDR3 has 17 amino acids. Germline loops: CDR1 MNHEY, CDR2 SVGEGT. The CDR3 DNA follows: TGCGACGAATGGGCCCCTCCTTTCCGGTCCCATAAAGAGACCCAGTACTTC. Protein sequence: CDEWAPPFRSHKETQYF.

The table lists this clonotype with a few counts. The chain carries TRBV10-3 and TRBJ1-5, with 11 bases fitting TRBD1. In germline, CDR1 is ENHRY, CDR2 SYGVKD. V was pared by 2 bases and J by 6 bases, with 3 bases of the junction left unmatched. The length of the CDR3 is 15 residues. CDR3 region: CAISEGTGGGQPQHF. CDR3 DNA: TGTGCCATCAGTGAGGGGACAGGGGGAGGTCAGCCCCAGCATTTT.

This clonotype was observed a few times. The rearrangement joins TRBV6-1 to TRBJ2-2; D is unclear. The germline V gene has CDR1 MNHNS and CDR2 SASEGT. This CDR3 contains 11 residues. V lost 3 bases, J lost 8 bases, and 4 bases lay in between. CDR3 nucleotide sequence: TGTGCCAGCAGTGAGGCTGGGGAGCTGTTTTTT. Amino acids: CASSEAGELFF.

In this sample, this clonotype turned up a few times. The gene calls are TRBV11-2 and TRBJ1-2; D uncertain. This CDR3 region has 16 residues. CDR1 and CDR2 (germline): SGHAT, FQNNGV. With 3 bases removed from V and 9 bases from J, the gap between germline ends came to 23 bases. The CDR3, as DNA: TGTGCCAGCAGCTTTGGGGATTGGTCTATGGCTACGAGCTACACCTTC. Translated: CASSFGDWSMATSYTF.

This clonotype was seen a few times. This chain uses TRBV4-2 with TRBJ1-4; 8 bases agree with TRBD1. Looked up from germline, CDR1 is LGHNA and CDR2 is YNFKEQ. This CDR3 comprises 16 residues. V dropped 5 bases and J dropped 2; count of bases not matched to a gene: 7. The CDR3 is CASSRGRGLTNEKLFF. The DNA for the CDR3 is TGTGCCAGCAGCAGGGGCAGGGGGCTCACTAATGAAAAACTGTTTTTT.

This clonotype appeared a few times. The chain carries TRBV6-1 and TRBJ2-1, with 9 bases lining up with TRBD2. The CDR3 has 15 amino acids. Germline V gene data show CDR1 as MNHNS and CDR2 as SASEGT. V lost 8 bases, J lost 4 bases, and 9 bases stayed unmatched. CDR3 amino acids: CASATQTSGYNEQFF. CDR3 nucleotides: TGTGCCAGCGCAACCCAGACTAGCGGATACAATGAGCAGTTCTTC.